This T cell receptor beta chain was profiled in a study of OX40 agonist ivuxolimab in advanced cancers. Study information: Prior anti-PD-1, anti-PD-L1 or anti-CTLA-4 therapy was allowed; 40% had some. Two patients with cutaneous melanoma and one with hepatocellular carcinoma, three in total, showed partial responses. Study-wide results and caveats: CD8+ T cells were the subset that, on average, had more expanded clones than CD4+.

The CDR3 is 14 amino acids. CDR1 and CDR2 (germline): SGHNT, YENEEA. J was trimmed by 6 bases and V by 5 bases; bases with no gene match: 3. With respect to this clone: What it binds is not known.

Using immunoSEQ multiplex PCR, the repertoire was profiled, and TCRdb retains in-frame clones only, with some absent. The table has about 19,000 clones, less than 95% seen once. The TCR sequence derives from an adult with an advanced solid tumor such as melanoma, head and neck, liver or kidney cancer. Sequencing used CD4+ or CD8+ T cells sorted from blood, obtained in a trial of the OX40 agonist ivuxolimab. This chain joins TRBV11-3 and TRBJ2-1; 11 positions match TRBD2. The CDR3 protein is CASSILAGVNEQFF. The CDR3 DNA follows: TGTGCCAGCAGCATACTAGCGGGAGTCAATGAGCAGTTCTTC.